Each of the 19 T cell receptor beta chains below was sequenced from the same sample in a study of breast tumors, draining lymph nodes, adjacent tissues. Each CDR3 protein gets one entry after TCRdb re-called the multiplex PCR reads with MiXCR. The sample includes around 130,000 distinct CDR3 sequences, about 20% of them seen just once. Samples came from axillary lymph nodes draining the breast cancer. Sequenced material: axillary lymph node tissue. The source is a female donor with breast cancer. Some clones in this sample may be carry-over from other donors' samples.

This clonotype was seen a few times. The chain uses TRBV28 and TRBJ2-7, with D perhaps TRBD1 or TRBD2 (6 bases each). With 4 bases removed from V and 3 bases from J, the gap between germline ends came to 19 bases. Germline values: CDR1 MDHEN, CDR2 SYDVKM. This CDR3 has 16 amino acids. CDR3 in amino acids: CASSYAGGRNIYEQYF. As DNA, the CDR3 is TGTGCCAGCAGTTACGCCGGGGGCAGGAACATCTACGAGCAGTACTTC.

Remarks on this clonotype: This sequence may be a read error, since a much larger clone differs from it by one base. V gene TRBV19 combines with J gene TRBJ2-6; D not resolved. Looked up from germline, CDR1 is LNHDA and CDR2 is SQIVND (reference sequence). Trimming shortened V by 4 bases and J by 0 bases, and 13 bases separated the two germline ends. The CDR3 length is 17 residues. The CDR3 sequence is CASSNSGTYSGANVLTF. In nucleotides, the CDR3 is TGTGCCAGTAGTAATTCCGGCACATACTCTGGGGCCAACGTCCTGACTTTC.

This clonotype has a count of ten or more. The chain carries TRBV4-2 and TRBJ2-7; D remains ambiguous. V was clipped by 0 bases and J by 3 bases, with 9 bases between them. CDR3 length equals 14 residues. Germline values: CDR1 LGHNA, CDR2 YNFKEQ. The DNA for the CDR3 is TGTGCCAGCAGCCAAGAGCTGGAGAACTACGAGCAGTACTTC. Translated: CASSQELENYEQYF.

The chain is built from TRBV9 and TRBJ2-5; D unresolved. The CDR3 covers 14 residues. Germline CDR1 and CDR2: SGDLS and YYNGEE. Trimming cost V 1 base and J 5 bases, with 12 bases left between them. The CDR3 loop reads CASSVFGSSETQYF. The CDR3 DNA sequence: TGTGCCAGCAGCGTATTCGGCAGCTCGGAGACCCAGTACTTC. Variable domain in full (rest from reference TRBV9 and TRBJ2-5): DSGVTQTPKHLITATGQRVTLRCSPRSGDLSVYWYQQSLDQGLQFLIQYYNGEERAKGNILERFSAQQFPDLHSELNLSSLELGDSALYFCASSVFGSSETQYFGPGTRLLVL.

This clonotype appeared once. The chain carries TRBV6-6 and TRBJ1-2, with a tentative D call TRBD1 (5 bases). Germline lookup yields CDR1 MNHNY and CDR2 SVGAGI (reference sequence). V was pared by 6 bases and J by 5 bases, with 19 bases between. This CDR3 contains 15 residues. The CDR3 bases are TGTGCCAGCAGCCCCAGGAGGACCGAGGGGTATGGCTACACCTTC. This encodes CASSPRRTEGYGYTF.

This clonotype showed up just a few times. The V and J genes are TRBV28 and TRBJ1-2; no reliable D call. The CDR3 is made up of 15 amino acids. The V and J ends lost 5 bases and 4 bases respectively, with 17 bases between them. CDR1 and CDR2 from the germline V gene are MDHEN and SYDVKM. The DNA for the CDR3 is TGTGCCAGCAGTCCCCGTTCCCCTATTATCTATGGCTACACCTTC. This encodes CASSPRSPIIYGYTF.

This chain connects TRBV5-1 to TRBJ2-5, with 9 nucleotides matching TRBD2. V shed 4 bases, J shed 1 base, and the junction held 5 bases outside the gene matches. The germline V gene encodes CDR1 SGHRS and CDR2 YFSETQ. The CDR3 covers 15 residues. CDR3 coding DNA: TGCGCCAGCAGCATAGGGACTAGCAGCCAAGAGACCCAGTACTTC. Translation: CASSIGTSSQETQYF.

This clonotype has at least ten counts. V and J are TRBV9 and TRBJ2-1; 8 bases line up with TRBD1. The germline V gene has CDR1 SGDLS and CDR2 YYNGEE. The ends lost 3 bases at V and 6 bases at J; junction bases unmatched: 2. The CDR3 consists of 13 residues. CDR3 nucleotide sequence: TGTGCCAGCAGCGGAACAGGGGGCAATGAGCAGTTCTTC. Its translation is CASSGTGGNEQFF.

This clonotype has at least ten counts. The rearrangement joins TRBV2 to TRBJ2-7; 10 nucleotides align to TRBD2. The V and J ends lost 3 bases and 4 bases, in that order; junction bases with no gene match: 6. This CDR3 has 15 amino acids. Germline V gives CDR1 SNHLY, CDR2 FYNNEI. The CDR3 spells CASSEAAGGPYEQYF. CDR3 coding DNA: TGTGCCAGCAGTGAGGCAGCGGGAGGGCCATACGAGCAGTACTTC.

At least ten counts were recorded for this clonotype. The chain couples TRBV4-1 to TRBJ2-2; TRBD2 agrees at 10 bases. The CDR3 is 18 residues long. The ends lost 0 bases at V and 4 bases at J; junction bases unmatched: 8. The germline V gene encodes CDR1 MGHRA and CDR2 YSYEKL. Written as DNA, the CDR3 is TGCGCCAGCAGCCAAGATCGGCTAGCGGGAGTGTCCACCGGGGAGCTGTTTTTT. The encoded protein is CASSQDRLAGVSTGELFF.

Comment on this clonotype: A much larger clone sits a single nucleotide away, making a read error possible. The chain employs TRBV7-9 and TRBJ2-1; no clear D. The germline V gene encodes CDR1 SEHNR and CDR2 FQNEAQ (reference sequence). The CDR3 spans 14 residues. The CDR3 bases are TGTGCCAGCAGCTTCGACCCTAGTGGCAATGAGCAGCTCTTC. It yields the protein CASSFDPSGNEQLF.

The rearrangement joins TRBV28 to TRBJ2-7; 12 nucleotides agree with TRBD2. J gave up 0 bases and V 5 bases, and 8 bases lay outside the gene matches. The CDR3 consists of 17 residues. Germline V CDR1 and CDR2: MDHEN, SYDVKM. The CDR3 region has the DNA TGTGCCAGCAGTCGCCTAGGACTAGCGGGGACCTCCTACGAGCAGTACTTC. It yields the protein CASSRLGLAGTSYEQYF.

This clonotype was seen many times. This sequence joins TRBV2 and TRBJ2-2; D may be TRBD1 (6 bases). Deletions cut 6 bases from V and 1 base from J, with 18 bases between. Germline CDR1 reads SNHLY; CDR2 reads FYNNEI. This CDR3 is built from 17 residues. The CDR3 DNA reads as TGTGCCAGCAGCCGACGCTTGGGGACAAGGAACACCGGGGAGCTGTTTTTT. Translating it yields CASSRRLGTRNTGELFF.

With regard to this clonotype: This may be a read error, as it is one base from a much larger clone. The chain joins TRBV20-1 to TRBJ2-5; D remains unclear. The CDR3 is 15 residues long. Germline V lookup: CDR1 DFQATT, CDR2 SNEGSKA (reference sequence). The CDR3: CNARARFGPQETQYF. Written as DNA, the CDR3 is TGCAATGCTAGAGCCCGATTTGGGCCTCAAGAGACCCAGTACTTC.

This clonotype has at least ten counts. The chain couples TRBV7-3 to TRBJ2-1, with a possible D match to TRBD1 (6 bases). With 5 bases removed from V and 5 bases from J, the gap between germline ends came to 13 bases. Germline CDR1 is SGHTA and CDR2 is FQGTGA. The CDR3 runs to 14 residues. The CDR3 here is CASSPPDRNNEQFF. The CDR3 DNA reads TGTGCCAGCAGCCCCCCGGACAGAAACAATGAGCAGTTCTTC.

This clonotype showed up many times. This chain connects TRBV6-6 to TRBJ2-1; tentatively, D is TRBD1 or TRBD2 (5 bases each). The germline gives CDR1 MNHNY, CDR2 SVGAGI (reference sequence). The CDR3 sequence is 15 residues long. The germline V and J ends were trimmed by 8 bases and 0 bases, with 14 bases remaining between them. The CDR3: CASGPGANSYNEQFF. CDR3 sequence (DNA): TGTGCCAGCGGCCCCGGGGCAAACTCCTACAATGAGCAGTTCTTC.

As concerns this clonotype: This likely stems from a read error, as it lies one base from a far larger clone. J is TRBJ2-7 and V is TRBV5-1; the D is unclear. CDR3 length equals 13 residues. Per germline, CDR1 SGHRS and CDR2 YFSETQ. As DNA, the CDR3 is TGCGCCGGCAGCCTAGACGGATCCTACGAGCAGTACTTC. Its protein product is CAGSLDGSYEQYF.

This chain uses TRBV20-1 with TRBJ1-2; 8 bases line up with TRBD1. Germline V gene sequence: CDR1 DFQATT, CDR2 SNEGSKA (reference sequence). J lost 5 bases, V lost 0 bases, and 8 bases had no gene match. The CDR3 is made up of 15 amino acids. The CDR3 DNA reads as TGCAGTGCTAGAGATCCCGCGACAGGGGTATATGGCTACACCTTC. Encoded protein: CSARDPATGVYGYTF.

This clonotype was seen ten or more times. The V call is TRBV10-3, the J call TRBJ2-5; maybe TRBD2 (5 bases). This CDR3 is 17 amino acids long. The V and J ends lost 3 bases and 2 bases respectively, with 19 bases between them. The germline V gene encodes CDR1 ENHRY and CDR2 SYGVKD. CDR3 in amino acids: CAISDSGIRSAQETQYF. As DNA, the CDR3 is TGTGCCATCAGTGACTCCGGGATCCGGTCTGCTCAAGAGACCCAGTACTTC.